The 5 T cell receptor beta chains below come from one sample, sequenced in a study of blood T cells in healthy people across ages. A second roughly 6 to 12 cycle PCR used barcoded and J-beta primers. TCRdb re-analysed the 5' RACE reads in MiXCR, keeping a single row per CDR3 protein. Of 650,000 to 1,000,000 distinct CDR3 sequences listed, 36% are singletons. Sequences were obtained from blood. These TCRs come from a man younger than 30 in good health.

At least ten counts were recorded for this clonotype. This chain connects TRBV4-3 to TRBJ1-2, with 8 bases that match TRBD1. The V gene end was trimmed by 2 bases and the J gene end by 8 bases; junction bases not matched to a gene: 7. This CDR3 comprises 14 residues. Per the germline V gene, CDR1 is LGHNA and CDR2 is YSLEER. CDR3 residues: CASSQTDRGVGYTF. CDR3 nucleotides: TGCGCCAGCAGCCAAACAGACAGGGGAGTCGGCTACACCTTC.

This rearrangement joins TRBV27 to TRBJ2-3; 12 positions match TRBD2. The CDR3 has 16 residues. Germline trimming cut 4 bases from V and 4 bases from J; bases unmatched to any gene: 6. Germline loops: CDR1 MNHEY, CDR2 SMNVEV (reference sequence). The CDR3 reads CASSSELAGGPDTQYF. DNA of the CDR3: TGTGCCAGCAGTTCTGAACTAGCGGGGGGCCCAGATACGCAGTATTTT.

The V and J genes are TRBV30 and TRBJ2-7; D not certain. CDR3 length equals 12 residues. V was shortened by 8 bases and J by 3 bases, with 14 bases between the two germline ends. Germline V lookup: CDR1 GTSNPN, CDR2 SVGIG (reference sequence). CDR3 bases: TGTGCCGCCGCGGTGGGAAACTACGAGCAGTACTTC. It translates to CAAAVGNYEQYF.

J is TRBJ2-7 and V is TRBV2; D is possibly TRBD1 (5 bases). V gave up 4 bases and J gave up 3 bases, with 13 bases separating them. Germline V gene sequence: CDR1 SNHLY, CDR2 FYNNEI. There are 14 residues in the CDR3. CDR3: CASSGEPGYYEQYF. Here the CDR3 DNA reads TGTGCCAGCAGTGGAGAGCCAGGGTACTACGAGCAGTACTTC. The full variable domain, completed using reference TRBV2 and TRBJ2-7, is EPEVTQTPSHQVTQMGQEVILRCVPISNHLYFYWYRQILGQKVEFLVSFYNNEISEKSEIFDDQFSVERPDGSNFTLKIRSTKLEDSAMYFCASSGEPGYYEQYFGPGTRLTVT.

This clonotype has ten or more counts. This sequence joins TRBV7-2 and TRBJ1-2; D not resolved. The V end was cut by 5 bases, the J end by 0 bases, with 10 bases between. The germline gives CDR1 SGHTA, CDR2 FQGNSA. The CDR3 is 14 residues long. The CDR3: CASSLDGSNYGYTF. The CDR3 DNA reads as TGTGCCAGCAGCCTCGACGGGTCTAACTATGGCTACACCTTC.